This T cell receptor beta chain was sequenced for a study of T cell responses to AZD1222 COVID-19 vaccine. Only in-frame clones appear in the TCRdb table, and some are missing; sequencing was by immunoSEQ multiplex PCR. The sample lists roughly 150,000 clones, about 93% seen once, with more than 3% in the top ten. The ends were cut back, 3 bases at V and 5 bases at J, with 11 bases in the middle. This CDR3 region has 14 residues. Germline values: CDR1 LNHNV, CDR2 YYDKDF (reference sequence). The receptor's source is an adult in good health. The specimen was peripheral blood, collected on day 0 of AZD1222 vaccination. The V and J genes are TRBV15 and TRBJ2-1; the D gene is possibly TRBD2 (5 bases). The CDR3 sequence is CATSSPGENNEQFF. CDR3 in DNA: TGTGCCACCAGCAGCCCCGGGGAGAACAATGAGCAGTTCTTC.